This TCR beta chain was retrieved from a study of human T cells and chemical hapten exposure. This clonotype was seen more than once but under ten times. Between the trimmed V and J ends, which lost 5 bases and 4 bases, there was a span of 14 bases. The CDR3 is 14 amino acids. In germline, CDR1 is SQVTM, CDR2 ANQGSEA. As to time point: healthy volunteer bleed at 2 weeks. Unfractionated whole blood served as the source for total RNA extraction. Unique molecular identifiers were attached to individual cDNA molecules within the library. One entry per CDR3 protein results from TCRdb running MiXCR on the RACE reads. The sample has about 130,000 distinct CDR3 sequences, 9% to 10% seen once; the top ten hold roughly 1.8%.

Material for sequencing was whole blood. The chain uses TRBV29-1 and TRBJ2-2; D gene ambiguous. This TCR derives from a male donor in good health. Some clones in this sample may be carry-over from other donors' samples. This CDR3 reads CSVSSTLGTGELFF. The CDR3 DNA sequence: TGCAGCGTTTCTAGTACTTTGGGCACCGGGGAGCTGTTTTTT.